Below, 29 T cell receptor beta chains from the same sample are listed, as sequenced in a study of T cell changes during pregnancy in multiple sclerosis. The data were produced by immunoSEQ multiplex PCR, yet TCRdb's version contains in-frame clones alone and is incomplete. This sample has approximately 31,000 clones, with 75% to 95% found just once. Specimen: CD8+ T cells from peripheral blood mononuclear cells, collected in the second trimester of pregnancy. These receptors were obtained from a female donor with multiple sclerosis, enrolled in a pregnancy study.

The rearrangement joins TRBV5-1 to TRBJ1-1; TRBD1 might be the D (6 bases). From germline, CDR1 is SGHRS and CDR2 YFSETQ. Trimming removed 4 bases at V and 1 base at J, with 11 bases between. The CDR3 loop spans 14 amino acids. CDR3 loop: CASSPEGGNTEAFF. Here the CDR3 DNA reads TGCGCCAGCAGCCCGGAAGGGGGGAACACTGAAGCTTTCTTT.

The rearrangement joins TRBV7-2 to TRBJ2-7, with 8 bases identical to TRBD2. The CDR3 is 15 residues long. Germline V gene sequence: CDR1 SGHTA, CDR2 FQGNSA. Trimming removed 5 bases from V and 2 bases from J; junction bases left unmatched: 8. The CDR3: CASSPSLAGTYEQYF. The CDR3 DNA is TGTGCCAGCAGCCCTTCCCTAGCGGGTACCTACGAGCAGTACTTC.

This chain links TRBV4-3 with TRBJ2-2; 12 bases map to TRBD2. Germline trimming cut 3 bases from V and 0 bases from J; bases unmatched to any gene: 5. The CDR3 has 18 residues. CDR1 and CDR2 from the germline V gene are LGHNA and YSLEER. The DNA of the CDR3 is TGCGCCAGCAGCCAGTGGTGGACTAGCGGGACGAACACCGGGGAGCTGTTTTTT. Translated: CASSQWWTSGTNTGELFF.

This clone was counted a single time. The J gene is TRBJ2-1, the V gene TRBV27; D is uncertain. Trimming took off 5 bases at V and 4 bases at J, with 12 bases between the two ends. The CDR3 totals 14 residues. Germline-derived CDR1 and CDR2 are MNHEY and SMNVEV (reference sequence). The CDR3 protein is CASSPQDRYNEQFF. CDR3 bases: TGTGCCAGCAGTCCCCAGGATCGATACAATGAGCAGTTCTTC.

The CDR3 bases are TGTGCCAGCAGTTACTTGGGACTAGCGGGAGTGGGGGAGCAGTTCTTC. It translates to CASSYLGLAGVGEQFF. The chain employs TRBV6-5 and TRBJ2-1; 14 bases are a match to TRBD2. With V trimmed by 1 base and J by 10 bases, 6 bases remained unmatched. The CDR3 contains 16 residues. Looked up from germline, CDR1 is MNHEY and CDR2 is SVGAGI.

The rearrangement joins TRBV28 to TRBJ1-4, with 12 bases matching TRBD1. The CDR3 length is 16 residues. The germline CDR1 and CDR2 sequences are MDHEN and SYDVKM. J gave up 7 bases and V 10 bases, and 13 bases lay outside the gene matches. This chain's CDR3 is CATNPGQGASGEKLFF. In DNA form, the CDR3 reads TGTGCCACCAATCCGGGACAGGGGGCCTCCGGTGAAAAACTGTTTTTT.

V gene TRBV28 combines with J gene TRBJ1-2; D gene ambiguous. The V end lost 4 bases, the J end lost 4 bases, and 13 bases lay between the germline ends. Germline V gene sequence: CDR1 MDHEN, CDR2 SYDVKM. The CDR3 totals 14 residues. The CDR3 DNA is TGTGCCAGCAGTTGGTACGAACAGAGCTATGGCTACACCTTC. It is translated as CASSWYEQSYGYTF.

The chain recombines TRBV10-1 with TRBJ2-2, with 8 bases that match TRBD2. With 3 bases clipped from V and 7 bases from J, the junction kept 7 bases outside the gene matches. Germline loops: CDR1 WNHNN, CDR2 SYGVQD (reference sequence). This CDR3 has 15 residues. CDR3 loop: CASSDEREGVGELFF. The CDR3 nucleotides are TGCGCCAGCAGTGATGAACGGGAGGGTGTCGGGGAGCTGTTTTTT.

This sequence joins TRBV6-4 and TRBJ2-3, with D perhaps TRBD1 (6 bases). The CDR3 covers 14 residues. Germline assignment: CDR1 MRHNA and CDR2 SNTAGT. Trimming pared 3 bases from V and 3 bases from J, leaving 10 bases between. Written as DNA, the CDR3 is TGTGCCAGCAGTGAGGCTGGGACAACAGATACGCAGTATTTT. It translates to CASSEAGTTDTQYF.

The V and J genes are TRBV9 and TRBJ2-1, with TRBD2 matching over 9 bases. Per germline, CDR1 SGDLS and CDR2 YYNGEE. The CDR3 is 15 amino acids. The trim removed 0 bases at V and 5 bases at J, leaving 3 bases unmatched. The CDR3 protein is CASSVGLAENNEQFF. In DNA form, the CDR3 reads TGTGCCAGCAGCGTAGGACTAGCGGAGAACAATGAGCAGTTCTTC. Based on the CDR3 plus reference TRBV9 and TRBJ2-1, the full variable domain is DSGVTQTPKHLITATGQRVTLRCSPRSGDLSVYWYQQSLDQGLQFLIQYYNGEERAKGNILERFSAQQFPDLHSELNLSSLELGDSALYFCASSVGLAENNEQFFGPGTRLTVL.

This clone showed up just once. This sequence joins TRBV28 and TRBJ2-1; TRBD2 aligns across 7 bases. The CDR3 runs 13 residues. V lost 4 bases, J lost 5 bases, and 2 bases stayed unmatched. CDR1 is MDHEN, CDR2 SYDVKM, per germline. The CDR3 sequence: CASSSGLDNEQFF. As DNA, the CDR3 is TGTGCCAGCAGTTCAGGACTAGACAATGAGCAGTTCTTC.

V usage is TRBV9 and J usage is TRBJ2-7; D is possibly TRBD2 (7 bases). Trimming stripped 3 bases from V and 5 bases from J, with 12 bases between. This CDR3 spans 13 amino acids. CDR1 and CDR2 (germline): SGDLS, YYNGEE. CDR3: CASSGGGRHEQYF. CDR3 coding DNA: TGTGCCAGCAGCGGGGGGGGCCGGCACGAGCAGTACTTC.

The V and J genes are TRBV28 and TRBJ2-3; TRBD2 agrees at 7 bases. The CDR3 covers 19 residues. The V and J ends lost 2 bases and 6 bases, in that order; junction bases with no gene match: 20. Germline V gives CDR1 MDHEN, CDR2 SYDVKM. CDR3 DNA sequence: TGTGCCAGCAGTTTAGTCGGACTAGTGATTACCGATGGGCGGGATACGCAGTATTTT. This encodes CASSLVGLVITDGRDTQYF.

The chain recombines TRBV11-2 with TRBJ2-7, with 10 bases identical to TRBD1. The CDR3 has 15 residues. V was pared by 4 bases and J by 4 bases, with 7 bases of the junction left unmatched. Germline lookup yields CDR1 SGHAT and CDR2 FQNNGV. CDR3 sequence reads: CASSYHDRGRYEQYF. Here the CDR3 DNA reads TGTGCCAGCAGCTACCACGACAGGGGGCGGTACGAGCAGTACTTC.

In this sample, this clone turned up once. The chain combines TRBV30 with TRBJ2-7; 14 bases line up with TRBD2. V shed 0 bases, J shed 4 bases, and the junction held 5 bases outside the gene matches. In germline, CDR1 is GTSNPN, CDR2 SVGIG (reference sequence). The CDR3 runs 16 residues. The CDR3 here is CAWSVLRTSGRYEQYF. The CDR3 DNA reads as TGTGCCTGGAGTGTACTTCGGACTAGCGGGAGGTACGAGCAGTACTTC.

The V and J genes are TRBV4-1 and TRBJ2-1, with D perhaps TRBD1 (6 bases). From germline, CDR1 is MGHRA and CDR2 YSYEKL. Deletions cut 0 bases from V and 6 bases from J, with 12 bases between. The CDR3 consists of 15 residues. As DNA, the CDR3 is TGCGCCAGCAGCCAAGATCCCGGACAGTCCAATGAGCAGTTCTTC. It is translated as CASSQDPGQSNEQFF.

The chain combines TRBV7-6 with TRBJ2-3, with TRBD2 matching 10 bases. The CDR3 covers 16 residues. The germline V gene encodes CDR1 SGHVS and CDR2 FNYEAQ. Losses at the gene ends were 2 bases for V and 2 bases for J; bases not matched to a gene: 4. The CDR3 bases are TGTGCCAGCAGCTTAACTAGCGGGGTATTCACAGATACGCAGTATTTT. It translates to CASSLTSGVFTDTQYF.

The chain carries TRBV13 and TRBJ1-2; D unresolved. V was trimmed by 2 bases and J by 2 bases, leaving 12 bases between them. The CDR3 runs to 15 residues. Germline V gene lookup returns CDR1 PRHDT and CDR2 FYEKMQ (reference sequence). The CDR3, as DNA: TGTGCCAGCAGCTTACTACAGCCCCCCAACTATGGCTACACCTTC. Protein: CASSLLQPPNYGYTF.

Comment on this clone: A junction end diverges from the germline sequence, so it may reflect a read error. V usage is TRBV7-7 and J usage is TRBJ2-2, with D maybe TRBD2 (5 bases). The CDR3 sequence is 14 residues long. Per the germline V gene, CDR1 is SSHAT and CDR2 is FNYEAQ (reference sequence). CDR3 in amino acids: CASSLARSSGELFF. For the CDR3, the DNA is TGTGCTAGCAGCTTAGCGAGGAGCAGCGGGGAGCTGTTTTTT.

In DNA, the CDR3 is TGTGCCAGCAGCTTGGCCGGGACTAGTTTATCAAATGAGCAGTTCTTC. It specifies CASSLAGTSLSNEQFF. This chain connects TRBV5-6 to TRBJ2-1; 8 bases line up with TRBD2. Trimming took 0 bases from V and 7 from J; bases not matched to a gene: 9. The CDR3 runs 16 residues. CDR1 SGHDT and CDR2 YYEEEE come from the germline V gene.

There are a few counts of this clone. The chain links TRBV11-2 to TRBJ2-1; D is undetermined. Trimming took off 1 base at V and 10 bases at J, with 11 bases between the two ends. Germline CDR1 and CDR2: SGHAT and FQNNGV. The CDR3 has 13 amino acids. The CDR3 here is CASSLGSSGEQFF. CDR3 in DNA: TGTGCCAGCAGCTTAGGGTCCAGTGGCGAGCAGTTCTTC.

This clone has a handful of counts. This sequence joins TRBV4-1 and TRBJ2-1; possible D gene TRBD1, 6 bases. Germline lookup yields CDR1 MGHRA and CDR2 YSYEKL. Trimming removed 4 bases at V and 1 base at J, with 11 bases between. The CDR3 covers 15 residues. This chain's CDR3 is CASSPLQGSYNEQFF. The CDR3 DNA follows: TGCGCCAGCAGCCCCTTACAGGGTTCCTACAATGAGCAGTTCTTC.

V gene TRBV7-6 combines with J gene TRBJ2-5, with a weak D call TRBD2 (5 bases). Trimming pared 4 bases from V and 5 bases from J, leaving 20 bases between. This CDR3 region has 16 residues. Germline-derived CDR1 and CDR2 are SGHVS and FNYEAQ. The chain's CDR3 is CASSYSGLGVGETQYF. The CDR3 bases are TGTGCCAGCAGCTACAGCGGTTTGGGAGTGGGGGAGACCCAGTACTTC.

The rearrangement uses TRBV5-5 and TRBJ2-7; D is ambiguous. The CDR3 consists of 13 residues. Germline V CDR1 and CDR2: SGHKS, YYEKEE (reference sequence). V was clipped by 0 bases and J by 3 bases, with 7 bases between them. The CDR3 is CASSLGSSYEQYF. Here the CDR3 DNA reads TGTGCCAGCAGCTTGGGTTCGAGCTACGAGCAGTACTTC.

This clone came up once. The V gene is TRBV19, the J gene TRBJ2-7; 7 positions agree with TRBD1. Germline V gene data show CDR1 as LNHDA and CDR2 as SQIVND (reference sequence). The V segment lost 1 base and the J segment 1 base; nucleotides outside the gene matches: 4. The CDR3 extends over 15 amino acids. CDR3 sequence reads: CASSIGQGSSYEQYF. The CDR3 nucleotides read TGTGCCAGTAGTATAGGACAGGGTTCGTCCTACGAGCAGTACTTC.

Turning to this clone: At one end, the junction sequence differs from germline, possibly due to a read error. J is TRBJ2-1 and V is TRBV25-1; TRBD2 is a possible D gene (5 bases). The CDR3 is 14 residues long. Per the germline V gene, CDR1 is MGHDK and CDR2 is SYGVNS. In DNA form, the CDR3 reads TGTGCCAGCAGTGGAGGAGGCAGCTACGATGAGCAGTTCTTC. This sequence encodes CASSGGGSYDEQFF. Full variable domain (rest looked up from reference TRBV25-1 and TRBJ2-1): EADIYQTPRYLVIGTGKKITLECSQTMGHDKMYWYQQDPGMELHLIHYSYGVNSTEKGDLSSESTVSRIRTEHFPLTLESARPSHTSQYLCASSGGGSYDEQFFGPGTRLTVL.

This chain connects TRBV27 to TRBJ2-7; D is possibly TRBD2 (5 bases). The germline CDR1 and CDR2 sequences are MNHEY and SMNVEV (reference sequence). V was trimmed by 3 bases and J by 4 bases, leaving 10 bases between them. The CDR3 consists of 13 residues. As DNA, the CDR3 is TGTGCCAGCAGTTTCCGCCGGACTTACGAGCAGTACTTC. Its translation is CASSFRRTYEQYF.

The chain has TRBV19 and TRBJ2-2, with D unresolved. Germline-derived CDR1 and CDR2 are LNHDA and SQIVND (reference sequence). The V end lost 7 bases, the J end lost 3 bases, and 6 bases lay between the germline ends. The CDR3 extends over 12 amino acids. CDR3 amino acids: CASNIHTGELFF. CDR3 nucleotides: TGTGCCAGTAACATTCACACCGGGGAGCTGTTTTTT.

This rearrangement joins TRBV27 to TRBJ2-1, with D uncertain. The CDR3 loop spans 15 amino acids. V lost 1 base and J lost 5, with 12 bases in between. The germline V gene encodes CDR1 MNHEY and CDR2 SMNVEV (reference sequence). In DNA form, the CDR3 reads TGTGCCAGCAGTTTATTAGGCACAGCTCACAATGAGCAGTTCTTC. Amino acid sequence: CASSLLGTAHNEQFF.